The 21 T cell receptor beta chains reported below all come from one sample, sequenced in a study of T cell clusters in autoimmune cytopenias. TRB amplification used approximately 250 ng of peripheral blood genomic DNA. TRB rearrangements were amplified by touch-down multiplex PCR with mixed TRB-A/B primers. Reanalyzing the multiplex PCR reads, TCRdb keeps one entry per CDR3 protein, without DNA. This repertoire includes thousands of distinct CDR3 sequences. The specimen sequenced was peripheral blood. The receptors originated from a human donor with an autoimmune cytopenia or autoimmune hepatitis (not recorded which).

Measured by frequency, this clonotype is medium-sized. The chain joins TRBV6-2 or TRBV6-3 to TRBJ2-7; TCRdb outputs TRBD2, but without DNA this stays unchecked. The CDR3 is made up of 13 amino acids. The germline gives CDR1 MNHEY, CDR2 SVGEGT. CDR3 residues: CASSWTSGDEQYF.

Frequency places this clonotype as medium-sized. This chain's CDR3 is CASKNIQGQETQYF. The chain has TRBV19 and TRBJ2-5; TCRdb's D gene call, TRBD1, goes unchecked for lack of DNA. Germline V gene data show CDR1 as LNHDA and CDR2 as SQIVND (reference sequence). This CDR3 has 14 residues.

This chain links TRBV12-3 or TRBV12-4 with TRBJ1-3. The CDR3 sequence is 14 residues long. CDR3: CASSLGNLRDTIYF.

CDR3 amino acids: CASRKGDEADTQYF. The V and J genes are TRBV6-4 and TRBJ2-3; the TRBD1 assignment by TCRdb is unverifiable without DNA. Germline V gene sequence: CDR1 MRHNA, CDR2 SNTAGT. This CDR3 contains 14 residues.

Here the CDR3 reads CASSSGTGGEKQYF. The rearrangement uses TRBV5-4 and TRBJ2-7; TCRdb picks TRBD1, but there is no DNA to check that call. Per germline, CDR1 SGHNT and CDR2 YYREEE (reference sequence). The CDR3 runs to 14 residues.

By frequency, this clonotype is medium-sized (0.01 to 0.1%). The chain uses TRBV5-4 and TRBJ1-2. Per germline, CDR1 SGHNT and CDR2 YYREEE (reference sequence). This CDR3 spans 12 amino acids. The CDR3 protein is CASSLEGYGYTF.

V and J are TRBV20-1 and TRBJ2-6. CDR1 DFQATT and CDR2 SNEGSKA come from the germline V gene (reference sequence). The CDR3 has 14 amino acids. The CDR3 reads CSAPTASGANVLTF.

J is TRBJ2-1 and V is TRBV5-1; TCRdb's assignment of TRBD2 cannot be checked, as there is no DNA. The CDR3 sequence is 15 residues long. CDR1 is SGHRS, CDR2 YFSETQ, per germline. This chain's CDR3 is CASSLSSGLYNEQFF.

The chain employs TRBV11-3 and TRBJ2-5; with no DNA, the TCRdb D assignment of TRBD2 cannot be verified. The germline gives CDR1 SGHNT, CDR2 YENEEA. This CDR3 spans 16 amino acids. CDR3 region: CASSLSSGGAQENQYF.

J is TRBJ2-7 and V is TRBV4-3; lacking DNA, the TRBD1 call made by TCRdb goes unchecked. CDR1 is LGHNA and CDR2 is YSLEER in the germline V gene. The CDR3 contains 15 residues. This CDR3 reads CASSQEGEGGYEQYF.

This clonotype is identified as medium-sized (0.01 to 0.1%) from frequency. V gene TRBV19 combines with J gene TRBJ1-2; TCRdb indicates TRBD1, and absent DNA this call remains unverified. Germline V gene data show CDR1 as LNHDA and CDR2 as SQIVND (reference sequence). The CDR3 covers 15 residues. The CDR3 is CASSIDRAGLGGYTF.

This clonotype counts as medium-sized by frequency. The CDR3 spells CASIPTGVGGYTF. The chain has TRBV6-6 and TRBJ1-2; there is no DNA to check the TCRdb D call of TRBD1. The CDR3 contains 13 residues. Germline CDR1 and CDR2: MNHNY and SVGAGI (reference sequence).

Considering frequency, this clonotype is medium-sized. V gene TRBV13 combines with J gene TRBJ2-1. The CDR3 totals 13 residues. Germline V gene data show CDR1 as PRHDT and CDR2 as FYEKMQ (reference sequence). The CDR3 sequence is CASSLEAVNEQFF.

By frequency, this clonotype is medium-sized. The chain recombines TRBV6-2 or TRBV6-3 with TRBJ2-2. CDR1 and CDR2 (germline): MNHEY, SVGEGT. The length of the CDR3 is 13 residues. The CDR3 is CASSYLNTGELFF.

V is TRBV5-1 and J is TRBJ2-7; with no DNA, the TCRdb D assignment of TRBD1 cannot be verified. The CDR3 extends over 16 amino acids. Germline CDR1 reads SGHRS; CDR2 reads YFSETQ. The CDR3 protein is CASRPWGKRSSYEQYF.

CDR3 sequence reads: CASSFPGRRTYNEQFF. The V call is TRBV7-2, the J call TRBJ2-1; as DNA is missing, the TRBD1 call by TCRdb cannot be tested. The V gene's germline CDR1 is SGHTA and CDR2 FQGNSA. The CDR3 is 16 amino acids.

The CDR3: CASSLNRHEAFF. This chain uses TRBV7-2 with TRBJ1-1; TCRdb selects TRBD1, and the lack of DNA leaves this call unchecked. The germline gives CDR1 SGHTA, CDR2 FQGNSA. The CDR3 contains 12 residues.

The chain carries TRBV30 and TRBJ1-6; TCRdb gives TRBD1 as the D gene, but with no DNA this cannot be confirmed. Germline V lookup: CDR1 GTSNPN, CDR2 SVGIG (reference sequence). This CDR3 is built from 18 residues. CDR3 in amino acids: CAWSLGGARFSYNSPLHF. The whole variable domain, filled in from reference TRBV30 and TRBJ1-6, reads SQTIHQWPATLVQPVGSPLSLECTVEGTSNPNLYWYRQAAGRGLQLLFYSVGIGQISSEVPQNLSASRPQDRQFILSSKKLLLSDSGFYLCAWSLGGARFSYNSPLHFGNGTRLTVT.

J is TRBJ2-3 and V is TRBV5-1; TCRdb designates TRBD1, a call that cannot be tested without DNA. The CDR3 extends over 14 amino acids. Germline CDR1 SGHRS, CDR2 YFSETQ. Here the CDR3 reads CASSLEGTADTQYF. The full variable domain, completed using reference TRBV5-1 and TRBJ2-3, is KAGVTQTPRYLIKTRGQQVTLSCSPISGHRSVSWYQQTPGQGLQFLFEYFSETQRNKGNFPGRFSGRQFSNSRSEMNVSTLELGDSALYLCASSLEGTADTQYFGPGTRLTVL.

Judged by frequency, this clonotype is medium-sized. The chain couples TRBV6-5 to TRBJ1-5. The CDR3 is made up of 15 amino acids. Looked up from germline, CDR1 is MNHEY and CDR2 is SVGAGI. The CDR3 is CASSYRAAAGQPQHF.

By frequency, this clonotype is medium-sized (0.01 to 0.1%). The rearrangement joins TRBV6-5 to TRBJ2-7; TCRdb names TRBD2, which stays unverified in the absence of DNA. This CDR3 is built from 18 residues. Per germline, CDR1 MNHEY and CDR2 SVGAGI. CDR3 sequence: CASSYSGLAGGRGREQYF.